The source of this T cell receptor (beta chain) is a study of identical twins. Study findings and constraints: Twin-shared out-of-frame alpha sequences showed excess low generation probability.

Trimming stripped 0 bases from V and 4 bases from J, with 10 bases between. In germline, CDR1 is SGHRS, CDR2 YFSETQ. The CDR3 contains 15 residues. This clonotype was counted at least ten times. Its target is unknown. Template switching (which added a universal primer site) was used, and cDNA carried unique molecular identifiers. TCRdb analysed the 5' RACE reads with MiXCR anew, one entry per CDR3 protein. The sample lists around 690,000 distinct CDR3 sequences, around 21% occurring once. All of the donors were Caucasians in good health. These same records also appear under a second study, on T cells expressing NK-cell markers. This second report adds: What restricted sorting to alpha-beta TCR T cells in several experiments was an anti-gamma-delta TCR antibody.

The receptor comes from a woman aged 18-35 years in good health. Sample: PBMCs. This chain links TRBV5-1 with TRBJ2-2; D is perhaps TRBD1 or TRBD2 (6 bases each). CDR3 sequence reads: CASSLAGGGTGELFF. In DNA form, the CDR3 reads TGCGCCAGCAGCTTGGCCGGGGGCGGCACCGGGGAGCTGTTTTTT.